This section outlines one TCR beta chain sequence together with its context. The CDR3 sequence is 17 residues long. Trimming removed 4 bases at V and 2 bases at J, with 20 bases between. The germline V gene encodes CDR1 SGHRS and CDR2 YFSETQ. Original handling: From reference gene primer amplification, estimates of nucleated cell counts were derived. Sequenced by immunoSEQ multiplex PCR; TCRdb stores in-frame clones only, minus some. Clone size and V and J calls were adopted from that table, with D and trimming inferred from the DNA. The table has about 64,000 clones, approximately 92% seen once. This entry comes from a study of blood T cell repertoires in COVID-19. As for the study in general: Spain, Italy and the United States supplied samples that represented acute and convalescent COVID-19. In each case, the material was cDNA or gDNA derived from T cells, B-cell-depleted T cells, or PBMCs.

The origin of this receptor is a woman over 75 with active COVID-19. Sequencing was carried out using peripheral blood. This rearrangement joins TRBV5-1 to TRBJ2-3; weak D call: TRBD1 (6 bases). In nucleotides, the CDR3 is TGCGCCAGCAGCGCCCAACCCCTGGGGGACAACACAGATACGCAGTATTTT. This gives the protein CASSAQPLGDNTDTQYF.